The 5 T cell receptor beta chains reported below all come from one sample, sequenced in a study of graft-versus-host responses after intestinal transplantation (dated by TCRdb to the early 2020s). Library method: the immunoSEQ multiplex PCR assay. TCRdb re-hosts the immuneACCESS table, in-frame sequences only. Its copies lack some clones; in the studies checked, an unresolved V gene accounts for under half of them, and the cause for the rest is not known. The sample yields about 98,000 clones; around four fifths were counted once. The ten largest clones add up to about 17% of the sample. The time point label for this specimen denotes: cells obtained before transplantation from donor or recipient. These TCRs are of unknown antigen specificity. The sequencing here drew on unstimulated CD8+ T cells sorted from spleen or lymph node cells, taken before intestinal transplant. The source of these receptors is a human donor who received an intestinal transplant.

The J gene is TRBJ2-7, the V gene TRBV29-1, with 8 bases aligning to TRBD1. The junction had 9 bases not matched to a gene; V was cut back by 1 base and J by 1 base. The CDR3 consists of 16 residues. Germline loops: CDR1 SQVTM, CDR2 ANQGSEA. The CDR3 sequence is CSVEAPGQGASYEQYF. CDR3 sequence (DNA): TGCAGCGTTGAAGCCCCGGGGCAGGGGGCGTCCTACGAGCAGTACTTC.

The chain's CDR3 is CASRNGHYSGNTIYF. In DNA, the CDR3 is TGTGCCAGCAGAAATGGACACTACTCTGGAAACACCATATATTTT. This rearrangement joins TRBV11-2 to TRBJ1-3, with D maybe TRBD1 (5 bases). Germline V gene sequence: CDR1 SGHAT, CDR2 FQNNGV. With 6 bases removed from V and 0 bases from J, the gap between germline ends came to 12 bases. The CDR3 consists of 15 residues.

This clone was detected a few times. The chain recombines TRBV5-4 with TRBJ1-2; a possible D gene is TRBD1 (5 bases). V dropped 4 bases and J dropped 4 bases, with 11 bases sitting between them. The CDR3 totals 13 residues. Germline V gene data show CDR1 as SGHNT and CDR2 as YYREEE (reference sequence). The CDR3 here is CASSHDRVYGYTF. DNA for the CDR3: TGTGCCAGCAGCCATGACAGAGTCTATGGCTACACCTTC.

The V and J genes are TRBV6-5 and TRBJ1-2, with D perhaps TRBD1 (6 bases). V lost 6 bases and J 0 bases, leaving 11 bases between the germline ends. Germline CDR1 and CDR2: MNHEY and SVGAGI. This CDR3 contains 14 residues. DNA for the CDR3: TGTGCCAGCAGCGTGACAGGAACTAACTATGGCTACACCTTC. This gives the protein CASSVTGTNYGYTF.

Only one count was recorded for this clone. This chain links TRBV5-1 with TRBJ1-5; TRBD1 is a possible D gene (6 bases). The germline V gene encodes CDR1 SGHRS and CDR2 YFSETQ. V shed 1 base and J shed 6 bases, with 11 bases lying between them. This CDR3 comprises 14 residues. This CDR3 is CASSLSGAGQPQHF. CDR3 DNA sequence: TGCGCCAGCAGCTTGTCAGGGGCCGGTCAGCCCCAGCATTTT.